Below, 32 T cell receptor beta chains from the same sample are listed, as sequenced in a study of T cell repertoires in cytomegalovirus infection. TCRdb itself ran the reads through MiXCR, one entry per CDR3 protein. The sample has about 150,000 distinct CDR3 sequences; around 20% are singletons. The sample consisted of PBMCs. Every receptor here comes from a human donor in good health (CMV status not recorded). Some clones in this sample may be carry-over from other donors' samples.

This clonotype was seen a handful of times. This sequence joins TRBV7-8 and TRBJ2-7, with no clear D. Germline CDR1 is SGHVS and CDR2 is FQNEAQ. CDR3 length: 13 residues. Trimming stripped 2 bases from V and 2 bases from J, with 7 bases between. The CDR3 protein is CASSLRVAYEQYF. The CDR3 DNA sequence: TGTGCCAGCAGCTTAAGGGTAGCCTACGAGCAGTACTTC.

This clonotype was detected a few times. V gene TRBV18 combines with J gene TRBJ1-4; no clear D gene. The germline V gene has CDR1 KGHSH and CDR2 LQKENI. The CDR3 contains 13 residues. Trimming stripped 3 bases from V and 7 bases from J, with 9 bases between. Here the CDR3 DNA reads TGTGCCAGCTCACCCGAACGACGTGAAAAACTGTTTTTT. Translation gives CASSPERREKLFF. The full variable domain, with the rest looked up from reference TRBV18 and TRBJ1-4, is NAGVMQNPRHLVRRRGQEARLRCSPMKGHSHVYWYRQLPEEGLKFMVYLQKENIIDESGMPKERFSAEFPKEGPSILRIQQVVRGDSAAYFCASSPERREKLFFGSGTQLSVL.

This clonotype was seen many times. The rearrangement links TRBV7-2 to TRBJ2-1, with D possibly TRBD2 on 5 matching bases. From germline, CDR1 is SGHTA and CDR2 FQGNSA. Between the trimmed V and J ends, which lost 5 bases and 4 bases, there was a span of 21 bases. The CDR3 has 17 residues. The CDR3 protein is CASSPRTRRYSYNEQFF. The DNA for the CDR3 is TGTGCCAGCAGCCCCCGGACTCGGAGATACTCTTACAATGAGCAGTTCTTC.

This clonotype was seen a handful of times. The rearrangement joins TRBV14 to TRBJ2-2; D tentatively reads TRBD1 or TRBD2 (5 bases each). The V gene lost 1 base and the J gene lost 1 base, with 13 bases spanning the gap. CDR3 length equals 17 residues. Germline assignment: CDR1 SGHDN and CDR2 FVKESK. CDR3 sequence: CASSQASGTVNTGELFF. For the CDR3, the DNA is TGTGCCAGCAGCCAAGCGTCCGGGACGGTGAACACCGGGGAGCTGTTTTTT. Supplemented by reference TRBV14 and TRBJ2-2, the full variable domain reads EAGVTQFPSHSVIEKGQTVTLRCDPISGHDNLYWYRRVMGKEIKFLLHFVKESKQDESGMPNNRFLAERTGGTYSTLKVQPAELEDSGVYFCASSQASGTVNTGELFFGEGSRLTVL.

The CDR3 sequence is CASSRTGNQPQHF. DNA for the CDR3: TGTGCCAGCAGTAGGACAGGGAACCAGCCCCAGCATTTT. The chain is built from TRBV6-2 or TRBV6-3 and TRBJ1-5, with 8 bases aligning to TRBD1. The CDR3 has 13 residues. Losses at the gene ends were 5 bases for V and 7 bases for J; bases not matched to a gene: 4. CDR1 MNHEY and CDR2 SVGEGT come from the germline V gene.

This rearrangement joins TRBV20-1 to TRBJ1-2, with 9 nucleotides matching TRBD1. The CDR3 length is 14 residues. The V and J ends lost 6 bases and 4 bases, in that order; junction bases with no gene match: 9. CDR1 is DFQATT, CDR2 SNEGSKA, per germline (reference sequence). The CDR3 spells CSADSGQGIYGYTF. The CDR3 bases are TGCAGTGCAGACTCGGGACAGGGCATCTATGGCTACACCTTC.

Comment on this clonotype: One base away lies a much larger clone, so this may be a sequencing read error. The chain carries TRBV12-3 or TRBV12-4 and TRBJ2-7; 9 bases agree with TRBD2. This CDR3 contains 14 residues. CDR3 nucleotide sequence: TGTACCAGCAGTTATCGGAGCGGGGGGAACGAGCAGCACTTC. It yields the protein CTSSYRSGGNEQHF.

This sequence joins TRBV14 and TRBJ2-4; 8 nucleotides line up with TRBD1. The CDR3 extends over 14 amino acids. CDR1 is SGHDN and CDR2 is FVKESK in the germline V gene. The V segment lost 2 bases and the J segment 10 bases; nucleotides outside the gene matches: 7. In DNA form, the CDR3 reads TGTGCCAGCAGCCAAACCGGGACAGGCCGAATTCAGTACTTC. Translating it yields CASSQTGTGRIQYF.

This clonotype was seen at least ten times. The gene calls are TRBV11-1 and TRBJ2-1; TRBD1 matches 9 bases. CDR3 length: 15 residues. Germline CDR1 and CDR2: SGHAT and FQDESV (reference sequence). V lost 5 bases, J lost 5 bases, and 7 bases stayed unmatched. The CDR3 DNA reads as TGTGCCAGCAGCCCGGGACAGGGCCCCCACAATGAGCAGTTCTTC. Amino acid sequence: CASSPGQGPHNEQFF.

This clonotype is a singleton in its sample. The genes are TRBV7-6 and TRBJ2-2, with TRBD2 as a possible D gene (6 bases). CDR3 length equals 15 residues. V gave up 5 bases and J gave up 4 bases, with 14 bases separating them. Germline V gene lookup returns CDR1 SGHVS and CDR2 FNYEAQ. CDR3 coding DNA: TGTGCCAGCAGCCCCCTCTCTAGCGTCACCGGGGAGCTGTTTTTT. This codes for CASSPLSSVTGELFF.

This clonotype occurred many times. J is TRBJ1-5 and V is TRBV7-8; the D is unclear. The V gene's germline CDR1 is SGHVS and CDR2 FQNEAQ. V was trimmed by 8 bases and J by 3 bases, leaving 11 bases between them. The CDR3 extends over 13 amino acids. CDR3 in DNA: TGTGCCAGCGGAAACATTACCAATCAGCCCCAGCATTTT. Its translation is CASGNITNQPQHF.

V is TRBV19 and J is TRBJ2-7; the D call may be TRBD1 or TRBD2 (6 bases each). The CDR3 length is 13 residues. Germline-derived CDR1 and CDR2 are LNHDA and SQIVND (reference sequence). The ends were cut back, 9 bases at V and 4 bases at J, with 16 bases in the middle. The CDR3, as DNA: TGTGCCAGCAGCCTGGGGGGCTTGTACGAGCAGTACTTC. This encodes CASSLGGLYEQYF.

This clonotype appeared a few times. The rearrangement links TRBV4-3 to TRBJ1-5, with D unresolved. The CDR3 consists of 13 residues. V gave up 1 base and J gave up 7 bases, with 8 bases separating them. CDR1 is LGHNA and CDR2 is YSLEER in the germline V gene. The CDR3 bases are TGCGCCAGCAGCCAAGCGGGAGGGCAGCCCCAGCATTTT. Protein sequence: CASSQAGGQPQHF.

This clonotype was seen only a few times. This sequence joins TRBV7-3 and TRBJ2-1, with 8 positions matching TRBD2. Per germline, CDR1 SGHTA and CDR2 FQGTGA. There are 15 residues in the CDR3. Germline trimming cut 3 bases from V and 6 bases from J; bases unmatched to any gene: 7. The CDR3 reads CASSLGRGAPNEQFF. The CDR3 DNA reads TGTGCCAGCAGCTTGGGGCGGGGGGCTCCCAATGAGCAGTTCTTC.

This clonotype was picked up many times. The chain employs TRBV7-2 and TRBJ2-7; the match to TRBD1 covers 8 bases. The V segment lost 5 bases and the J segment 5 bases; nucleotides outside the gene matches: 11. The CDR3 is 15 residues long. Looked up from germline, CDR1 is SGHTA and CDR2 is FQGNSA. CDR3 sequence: CASSQWTGRNDEQYF. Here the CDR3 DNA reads TGTGCCAGCAGCCAATGGACAGGGAGAAATGACGAGCAGTACTTC.

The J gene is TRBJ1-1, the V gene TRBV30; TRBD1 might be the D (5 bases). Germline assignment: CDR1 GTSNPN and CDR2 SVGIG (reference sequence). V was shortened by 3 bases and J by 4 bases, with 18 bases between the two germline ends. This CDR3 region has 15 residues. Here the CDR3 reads CAWRGSMGGTTEAFF. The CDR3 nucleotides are TGTGCCTGGAGAGGGAGTATGGGGGGGACCACTGAAGCTTTCTTT.

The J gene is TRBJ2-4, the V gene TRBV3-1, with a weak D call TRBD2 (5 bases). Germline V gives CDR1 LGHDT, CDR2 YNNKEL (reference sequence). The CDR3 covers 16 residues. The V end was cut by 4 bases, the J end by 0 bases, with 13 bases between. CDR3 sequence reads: CASSPQAGLAKNIQYF. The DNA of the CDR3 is TGTGCCAGCAGCCCCCAGGCGGGTCTAGCCAAAAACATTCAGTACTTC.

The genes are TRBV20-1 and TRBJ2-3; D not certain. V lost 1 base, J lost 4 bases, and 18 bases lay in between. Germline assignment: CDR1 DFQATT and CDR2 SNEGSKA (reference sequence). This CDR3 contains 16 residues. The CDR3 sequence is CSARVPRTVVADTQYF. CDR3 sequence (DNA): TGCAGTGCTAGAGTGCCAAGGACGGTGGTCGCAGATACGCAGTATTTT.

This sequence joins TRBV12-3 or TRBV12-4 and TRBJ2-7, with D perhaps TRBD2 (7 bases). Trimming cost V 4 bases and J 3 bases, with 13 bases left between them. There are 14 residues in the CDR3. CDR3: CASSSAGAYYEQYF. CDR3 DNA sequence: TGTGCCAGCAGTTCGGCGGGGGCGTACTACGAGCAGTACTTC.

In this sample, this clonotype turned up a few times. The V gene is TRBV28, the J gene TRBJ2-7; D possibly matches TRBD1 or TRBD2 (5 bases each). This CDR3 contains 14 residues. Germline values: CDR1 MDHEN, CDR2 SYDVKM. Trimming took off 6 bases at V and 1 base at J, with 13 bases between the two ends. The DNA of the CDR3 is TGTGCCAGCAGACCCCGAGGGGCTTCCTACGAGCAGTACTTC. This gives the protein CASRPRGASYEQYF.

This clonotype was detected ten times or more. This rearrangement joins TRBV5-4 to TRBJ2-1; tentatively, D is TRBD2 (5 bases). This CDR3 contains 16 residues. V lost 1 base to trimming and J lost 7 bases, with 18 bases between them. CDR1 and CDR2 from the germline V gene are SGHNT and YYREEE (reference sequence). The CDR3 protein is CASSLLDSGLGNEQFF. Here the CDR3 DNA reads TGTGCCAGCAGCTTGTTGGACTCCGGGCTGGGGAATGAGCAGTTCTTC. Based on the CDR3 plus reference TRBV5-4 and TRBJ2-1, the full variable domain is ETGVTQSPTHLIKTRGQQVTLRCSSQSGHNTVSWYQQALGQGPQFIFQYYREEENGRGNFPPRFSGLQFPNYSSELNVNALELDDSALYLCASSLLDSGLGNEQFFGPGTRLTVL.

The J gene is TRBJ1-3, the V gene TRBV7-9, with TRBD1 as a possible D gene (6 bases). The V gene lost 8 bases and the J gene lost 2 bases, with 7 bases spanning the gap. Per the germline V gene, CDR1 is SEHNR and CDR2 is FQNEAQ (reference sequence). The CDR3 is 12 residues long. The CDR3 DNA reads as TGTGCCAGCGGGACAACTGGAAACACCATATATTTT. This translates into CASGTTGNTIYF.

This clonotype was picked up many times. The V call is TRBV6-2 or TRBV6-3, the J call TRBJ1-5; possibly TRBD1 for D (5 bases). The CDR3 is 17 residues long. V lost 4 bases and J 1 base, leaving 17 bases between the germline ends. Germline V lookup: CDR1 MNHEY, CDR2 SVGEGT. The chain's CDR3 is CASSFHPSGASNQPQHF. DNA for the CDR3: TGTGCCAGCAGTTTCCACCCTTCTGGGGCGAGCAATCAGCCCCAGCATTTT.

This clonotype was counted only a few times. CDR3 coding DNA: TGTGCCAGCAGTAACCGGGACCCCGGGAAGACTGAAGCTTTCTTT. Its translation is CASSNRDPGKTEAFF. The chain couples TRBV6-5 to TRBJ1-1, with D possibly TRBD1 on 5 matching bases. The V end lost 5 bases, the J end lost 5 bases, and 18 bases lay between the germline ends. The CDR3 totals 15 residues. The V gene's germline CDR1 is MNHEY and CDR2 SVGAGI.

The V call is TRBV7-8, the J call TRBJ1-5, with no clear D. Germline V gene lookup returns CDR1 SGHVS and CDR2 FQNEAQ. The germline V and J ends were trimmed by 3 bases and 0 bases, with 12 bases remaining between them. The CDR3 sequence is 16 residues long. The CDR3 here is CASSFLRENSNQPQHF. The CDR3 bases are TGTGCCAGCAGCTTCTTAAGAGAAAATAGCAATCAGCCCCAGCATTTT.

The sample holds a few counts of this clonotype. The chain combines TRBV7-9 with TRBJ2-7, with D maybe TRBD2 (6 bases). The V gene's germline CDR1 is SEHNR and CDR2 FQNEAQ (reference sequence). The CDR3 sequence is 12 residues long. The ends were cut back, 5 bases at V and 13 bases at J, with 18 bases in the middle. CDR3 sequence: CASSPGWDSPYF. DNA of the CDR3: TGTGCCAGCAGCCCGGGTTGGGACTCCCCCTACTTC. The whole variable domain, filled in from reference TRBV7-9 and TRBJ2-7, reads DTGVSQNPRHKITKRGQNVTFRCDPISEHNRLYWYRQTLGQGPEFLTYFQNEAQLEKSRLLSDRFSAERPKGSFSTLEIQRTEQGDSAMYLCASSPGWDSPYFGPGTRLTVT.

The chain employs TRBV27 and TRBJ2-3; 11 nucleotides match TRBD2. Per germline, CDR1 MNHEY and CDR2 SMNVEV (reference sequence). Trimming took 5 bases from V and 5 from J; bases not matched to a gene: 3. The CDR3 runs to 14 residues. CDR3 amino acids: CASSTSGGGDTQYF. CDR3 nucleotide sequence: TGTGCCAGCAGTACTAGCGGGGGCGGAGATACGCAGTATTTT.

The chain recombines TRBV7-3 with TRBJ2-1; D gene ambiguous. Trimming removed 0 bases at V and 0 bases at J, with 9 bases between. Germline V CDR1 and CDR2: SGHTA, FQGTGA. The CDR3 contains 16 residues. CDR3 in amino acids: CASSLTSSHSYNEQFF. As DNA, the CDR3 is TGTGCCAGCAGCTTAACGTCCTCTCACTCCTACAATGAGCAGTTCTTC.

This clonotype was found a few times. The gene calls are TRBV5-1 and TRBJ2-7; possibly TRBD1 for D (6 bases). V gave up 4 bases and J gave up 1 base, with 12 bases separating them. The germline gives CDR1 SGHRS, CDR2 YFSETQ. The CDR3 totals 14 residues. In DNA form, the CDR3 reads TGCGCCAGCAGCCAACAGGGATCTTCCTACGAGCAGTACTTC. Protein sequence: CASSQQGSSYEQYF.

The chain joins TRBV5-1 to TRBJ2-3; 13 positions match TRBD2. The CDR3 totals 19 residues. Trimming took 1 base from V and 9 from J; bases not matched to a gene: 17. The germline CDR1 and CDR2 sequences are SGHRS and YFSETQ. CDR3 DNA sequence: TGCGCCAGCAGCTTGTGGACTAGCGGGGGATCTCCCCAATTAGTCACGCAGTATTTT. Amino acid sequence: CASSLWTSGGSPQLVTQYF.

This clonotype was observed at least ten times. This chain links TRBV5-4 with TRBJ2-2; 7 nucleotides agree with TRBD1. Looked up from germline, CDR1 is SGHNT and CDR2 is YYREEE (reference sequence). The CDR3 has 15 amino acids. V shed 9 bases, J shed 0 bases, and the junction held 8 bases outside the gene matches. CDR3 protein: CATRTGAANTGELFF. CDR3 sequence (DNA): TGTGCCACCCGAACAGGGGCCGCGAACACCGGGGAGCTGTTTTTT.

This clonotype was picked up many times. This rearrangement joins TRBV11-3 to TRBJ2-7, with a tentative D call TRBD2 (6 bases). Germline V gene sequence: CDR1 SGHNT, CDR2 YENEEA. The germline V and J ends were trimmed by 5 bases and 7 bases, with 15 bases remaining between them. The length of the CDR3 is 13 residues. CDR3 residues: CASSPAGGNEQYF. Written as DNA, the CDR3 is TGTGCCAGCAGCCCCGCCGGGGGAAATGAGCAGTACTTC.